The 13 T cell receptor beta chains below come from one sample, sequenced in a study of immune evolution from preneoplasia to lung adenocarcinoma. Method: immunoSEQ multiplex PCR; TCRdb's copy keeps in-frame clones and lacks some. The sample holds about 2,000 clones, 80% to 90% seen once. Sequenced sample: FFPE adjacent normal lung tissue. These receptors were taken from a person aged 70 to 79 with lung adenocarcinoma.

The chain joins TRBV10-3 to TRBJ2-5; the D gene is possibly TRBD2 (6 bases). With 11 bases removed from V and 3 bases from J, the gap between germline ends came to 19 bases. The germline CDR1 and CDR2 sequences are ENHRY and SYGVKD. The CDR3 is 14 residues long. The DNA for the CDR3 is TGTGCCTCCCGCCTGGCGGAGGGCGAAGAGACCCAGTACTTC. Its translation is CASRLAEGEETQYF.

The CDR3 is CASSPPGVAEAFF. CDR3 nucleotides: TGTGCCAGCAGCCCACCGGGAGTGGCCGAGGCTTTCTTT. The chain uses TRBV11-2 and TRBJ1-1; no clear D. The CDR3 runs 13 residues. CDR1 is SGHAT and CDR2 is FQNNGV in the germline V gene. The V and J ends lost 5 bases and 11 bases respectively, with 18 bases between them.

The rearrangement joins TRBV5-4 to TRBJ2-2, with 10 bases fitting TRBD2. CDR1 and CDR2 (germline): SGHNT, YYREEE (reference sequence). This CDR3 is built from 16 residues. With 2 bases clipped from V and 6 bases from J, the junction kept 7 bases outside the gene matches. The CDR3: CASSFLAGASPGELFF. As DNA, the CDR3 is TGTGCCAGCAGCTTCCTAGCGGGGGCTTCACCCGGGGAGCTGTTTTTT.

This chain joins TRBV4-1 and TRBJ2-7; D is unresolved. V shed 1 base and J shed 7 bases, with 11 bases lying between them. CDR3 size: 13 residues. Germline V CDR1 and CDR2: MGHRA, YSYEKL. DNA of the CDR3: TGCGCCAGCAGCCAAGTAGAGAGTCAAGAGCAGTACTTC. Translation gives CASSQVESQEQYF.

The gene calls are TRBV4-2 and TRBJ2-5; the match to TRBD1 covers 10 bases. The CDR3 consists of 16 residues. The trim removed 0 bases at V and 5 bases at J, leaving 6 bases unmatched. Germline loops: CDR1 LGHNA, CDR2 YNFKEQ. DNA of the CDR3: TGTGCCAGCAGCCAAGATTGGACAGGGGGGACGGAGACCCAGTACTTC. Protein product: CASSQDWTGGTETQYF.

The rearrangement joins TRBV11-2 to TRBJ1-2, with D tentatively TRBD1 (6 bases). The CDR3 is 15 residues long. Germline assignment: CDR1 SGHAT and CDR2 FQNNGV. Trimming removed 1 base from V and 4 bases from J, with 13 bases in between. CDR3 DNA sequence: TGTGCCAGCAGCTTAGCCCCAGGGGTAGGCTATGGCTACACCTTC. Its translation: CASSLAPGVGYGYTF.

The sample holds one count of this clone. The V gene is TRBV30, the J gene TRBJ1-4, with D possibly TRBD1 on 6 matching bases. The germline V gene encodes CDR1 GTSNPN and CDR2 SVGIG (reference sequence). V was pared by 7 bases and J by 12 bases, with 18 bases between. The CDR3 length is 12 residues. The CDR3 region is CASPTGGGQLFF. CDR3 nucleotide sequence: TGTGCCTCCCCGACGGGTGGGGGCCAACTGTTTTTT.

Only one count was recorded for this clone. The rearrangement joins TRBV29-1 to TRBJ2-1, with unresolved D. Trimming cost V 1 base and J 6 bases, with 13 bases left between them. Germline values: CDR1 SQVTM, CDR2 ANQGSEA. This CDR3 has 14 residues. Written as DNA, the CDR3 is TGCAGCGTTGAAGGGAATTCGATTGGCAATGAGCAGTTCTTC. As protein: CSVEGNSIGNEQFF.

V gene TRBV18 combines with J gene TRBJ2-6; 10 bases match TRBD1. CDR1 is KGHSH, CDR2 LQKENI, per germline. The V segment lost 6 bases and the J segment 1 base; nucleotides outside the gene matches: 3. The CDR3 length is 16 residues. CDR3 DNA sequence: TGTGCCAGCTCCCGGGACAGGGGTTCTGGGGCCAACGTCCTGACTTTC. Protein: CASSRDRGSGANVLTF.

The CDR3 DNA reads as TGTGCCAGCAGTGAACACACCTTGAACACCGGGGAGCTGTTTTTT. It encodes CASSEHTLNTGELFF. This chain uses TRBV2 with TRBJ2-2; the D is unclear. Germline V gene sequence: CDR1 SNHLY, CDR2 FYNNEI. Trimming shortened V by 2 bases and J by 1 base, and 8 bases separated the two germline ends. The CDR3 length is 15 residues.

The CDR3, as DNA: TGTGCCAGCAGCGGGCGGACTACGATAGGAGATACGCAGTATTTT. It translates to CASSGRTTIGDTQYF. The chain combines TRBV14 with TRBJ2-3; possibly TRBD2 for D (6 bases). This CDR3 contains 15 residues. Germline V lookup: CDR1 SGHDN, CDR2 FVKESK. V dropped 5 bases and J dropped 5 bases, with 17 bases sitting between them. Combining the CDR3 with reference TRBV14 and TRBJ2-3 gives the whole variable domain EAGVTQFPSHSVIEKGQTVTLRCDPISGHDNLYWYRRVMGKEIKFLLHFVKESKQDESGMPNNRFLAERTGGTYSTLKVQPAELEDSGVYFCASSGRTTIGDTQYFGPGTRLTVL.

This chain uses TRBV7-9 with TRBJ2-7; the match to TRBD1 covers 9 bases. CDR1 and CDR2 (germline): SEHNR, FQNEAQ (reference sequence). With V trimmed by 5 bases and J by 0 bases, 8 bases remained unmatched. The length of the CDR3 is 16 residues. The chain's CDR3 is CASSPYGQGSSYEQYF. Here the CDR3 DNA reads TGTGCCAGCAGCCCGTACGGACAGGGGAGCTCCTACGAGCAGTACTTC.

This clone was seen a single time. This chain links TRBV4-2 with TRBJ2-2, with 13 bases identical to TRBD2. This CDR3 has 18 residues. The V gene's germline CDR1 is LGHNA and CDR2 YNFKEQ. The junction had 6 bases not matched to a gene; V was cut back by 5 bases and J by 0 bases. The CDR3 region is CASSSRTSGRSNTGELFF. As DNA, the CDR3 is TGTGCCAGCAGCTCTCGGACTAGCGGGAGATCGAACACCGGGGAGCTGTTTTTT.